This T cell receptor beta chain was recovered during a study of CD4 and CD8 cells across lung adenocarcinoma regions. Localized lung adenocarcinoma, a non-small cell lung cancer, affected the donors. Germline V gene sequence: CDR1 LGHDT, CDR2 YNNKEL (reference sequence). The V end lost 4 bases, the J end lost 5 bases, and 23 bases lay between the germline ends. The CDR3 runs to 17 residues. TCRdb re-derived calls from the PCR reads in MiXCR, one entry per CDR3 protein. The sample lists about 4,600 distinct CDR3 sequences, 35% to 50% seen once, with 13% to 15% in the top ten. The rearrangement joins TRBV3-1 to TRBJ1-2, with D unclear. Sample: CD4+ T cells from the margin of a lung tumor. The sequence came from a female donor with lung adenocarcinoma. The CD4 and CD8 labels of this study may be unreliable. The CDR3 sequence: CASSPEVWRAGDYGYTF. For the CDR3, the DNA is TGTGCCAGCAGCCCTGAGGTTTGGCGCGCTGGGGATTATGGCTACACCTTC.